These T cell receptor beta chains were read from a single sample in a study of control samples from healthy donors and cancer patients. Sequencing was performed with immunoSEQ multiplex PCR; in TCRdb, only in-frame clones are kept and a portion is missing. This table has about 130,000 clones, 80% to 95% appearing once. Specimen: blood. The receptors come from a man in his late teens or twenties in good health. CDR3s include the opening cysteine and the closing phenylalanine or tryptophan. The order of the fields is J gene, D gene, CDR3 length, clone size, V gene, CDR3 DNA, CDR3 protein. The D gene is left open where the match is weak. Expanded clones get a size class; other rows say once, few or many, or leave the size out.

J: TRBJ1-1; D: .; length: 13; size: .; V: TRBV6-1; DNA: TGTGCCAGCAGTGAAATAGGAGCGGCCGAAGCTTTCTTT; CDR3: CASSEIGAAEAFF
J: TRBJ1-2; D: .; length: 11; size: .; V: TRBV5-4; DNA: TGTGCCAGCAGCTCCGCACAGGGAGTCACCTTC; CDR3: CASSSAQGVTF
J: TRBJ1-2; D: .; length: 13; size: .; V: TRBV6-4; DNA: TGTGCCAGCAGCTTGAGACACGTCTATGGCTACACCTTC; CDR3: CASSLRHVYGYTF
J: TRBJ2-5; D: .; length: 15; size: .; V: TRBV30; DNA: TGTGCCTGGGGGGGGGACAGCCTTTCGGGAGAGACCCAGTACTTC; CDR3: CAWGGDSLSGETQYF
J: TRBJ2-1; D: TRBD1; length: 16; size: .; V: TRBV9; DNA: TGTGCCAGCAGCGTAGACGGATGGTCAGGGGGCGGTGAGCAGTTCTTC; CDR3: CASSVDGWSGGGEQFF
J: TRBJ1-5; D: .; length: 16; size: .; V: TRBV23-1; DNA: TGCGCCAGCAGTCAATCAGAAACGGATAGCAATCAGCCCCAGCATTTT; CDR3: CASSQSETDSNQPQHF
J: TRBJ2-2; D: .; length: 14; size: .; V: TRBV5-1; DNA: TGCGCCAGCAGCCCACAACAGGGAACCGGGGAGCTGTTTTTT; CDR3: CASSPQQGTGELFF
J: TRBJ1-3; D: .; length: 16; size: .; V: TRBV5-5; DNA: TGTGCCAGCAGCTTGGGAGGGAGCTTCTCTGGAAACACCATATATTTT; CDR3: CASSLGGSFSGNTIYF
J: TRBJ1-6; D: .; length: 14; size: .; V: TRBV7-3; DNA: TGTGCCAGCGCTTCGGGAGTAAGGAATTCACCCCTCCACTTT; CDR3: CASASGVRNSPLHF
J: TRBJ2-2; D: .; length: 14; size: .; V: TRBV5-6; DNA: TGTGCCAGCAGCTTGATGTCCAACACCGGGGAGCTGTTTTTT; CDR3: CASSLMSNTGELFF
J: TRBJ2-1; D: TRBD2; length: 16; size: once; V: TRBV18; DNA: TGTGCCAGCTCACCGGGACTAGCGGTAAACTACAATGAGCAGTTCTTC; CDR3: CASSPGLAVNYNEQFF
J: TRBJ2-3; D: .; length: 16; size: .; V: TRBV11-2; DNA: TGTGCCAGCAGCTTAGTTTTTCAGGTTAGCACAGATACGCAGTATTTT; CDR3: CASSLVFQVSTDTQYF
J: TRBJ1-5; D: TRBD1; length: 13; size: .; V: TRBV6-5; DNA: TGTGCCAGCAGTTCCGGACAGGCCAGGCCCCAGCATTTT; CDR3: CASSSGQARPQHF
J: TRBJ2-5; D: .; length: 12; size: .; V: TRBV10-2; DNA: TGCGCCAGCAGTGAGCCCGGTAGGACCCAGTACTTC; CDR3: CASSEPGRTQYF
J: TRBJ1-6; D: TRBD1; length: 15; size: .; V: TRBV18; DNA: TGTGCCAGCTCCTTTGGACAGGGGGATAATTCACCCCTCCACTTT; CDR3: CASSFGQGDNSPLHF
J: TRBJ1-1; D: TRBD1; length: 14; size: .; V: TRBV7-3; DNA: TGTGCCAGCAGCGCGGGACAGGGTGATACTGAAGCTTTCTTT; CDR3: CASSAGQGDTEAFF
J: TRBJ1-2; D: .; length: 15; size: .; V: TRBV4-1; DNA: TGCGCCAGCAGCCAAGGGACCCAGGTTCTCTATGGCTACACCTTC; CDR3: CASSQGTQVLYGYTF
J: TRBJ1-2; D: .; length: 14; size: .; V: TRBV15; DNA: TGTGCCACCAGCAGGGGGGCAGGGAGTTATGGCTACACCTTC; CDR3: CATSRGAGSYGYTF
J: TRBJ2-7; D: .; length: 13; size: .; V: TRBV2; DNA: TGTGCCAGCAGCCTACCGCTGACCTACGAGCAGTACTTC; CDR3: CASSLPLTYEQYF
J: TRBJ2-7; D: .; length: 13; size: .; V: TRBV18; DNA: TGTGCCAGCTCACGAGGGGCCGCGGACGAGCAGTACTTC; CDR3: CASSRGAADEQYF
J: TRBJ1-2; D: .; length: 17; size: .; V: TRBV5-1; DNA: TGCGCCAGCAGCCCGGGGCGGATTGGGCAGGGGAACTATGGCTACACCTTC; CDR3: CASSPGRIGQGNYGYTF
J: TRBJ1-2; D: .; length: 13; size: once; V: TRBV7-3; DNA: TGTGCCAGCAGCTACGGGAGGGGCTATGGCTACACCTTC; CDR3: CASSYGRGYGYTF
J: TRBJ1-1; D: .; length: 14; size: .; V: TRBV5-1; DNA: TGCGCCAGCAGCAACCAAGGAGAGAACACTGAAGCTTTCTTT; CDR3: CASSNQGENTEAFF
J: TRBJ2-7; D: TRBD1; length: 13; size: .; V: TRBV30; DNA: TGTGCCTGGAGTGCCAGGGGGCTATACGAGCAGTACTTC; CDR3: CAWSARGLYEQYF
J: TRBJ1-5; D: TRBD1; length: 14; size: .; V: TRBV2; DNA: TGTGCCTGCCAGTGGACAGGGGGATCCCAGCCCCAGCATTTT; CDR3: CACQWTGGSQPQHF
J: TRBJ2-1; D: .; length: 13; size: .; V: TRBV2; DNA: TGTGCCAGCAGGGACCTGCTTGTCGATGAGCAGTTCTTC; CDR3: CASRDLLVDEQFF
J: TRBJ2-7; D: TRBD1; length: 15; size: .; V: TRBV29-1; DNA: TGCAGCGTAAAGGCTGGCAGGGGGTTCTCCTACGAGCAGTACTTC; CDR3: CSVKAGRGFSYEQYF
J: TRBJ1-2; D: TRBD1; length: 13; size: .; V: TRBV2; DNA: TGTGCCAGCAGTACCGGGACAGCGTTGGGCTACACCTTC; CDR3: CASSTGTALGYTF
J: TRBJ1-4; D: .; length: 15; size: .; V: TRBV7-8; DNA: TGTGCCAGCAGCCCCTCGGGGGGGGCTAATGAAAAACTGTTTTTT; CDR3: CASSPSGGANEKLFF
J: TRBJ1-6; D: .; length: 17; size: .; V: TRBV30; DNA: TGTGCCTGGAGTGAACAGGTCGACAGCTCCTATAATTCACCCCTCCACTTT; CDR3: CAWSEQVDSSYNSPLHF
J: TRBJ2-1; D: .; length: 15; size: .; V: TRBV7-9; DNA: TGTGCCAGCAGCTTAGTGGGGGGCTCCTACAATGAGCAGTTCTTC; CDR3: CASSLVGGSYNEQFF
J: TRBJ2-7; D: .; length: 11; size: .; V: TRBV6-2/TRBV6-3; DNA: TGTGCCAGCAGTTACACCTACGAGCAGTACTTC; CDR3: CASSYTYEQYF
J: TRBJ2-4; D: .; length: 14; size: once; V: TRBV7-8; DNA: TGTGCCAGCAGCCGAGGGGCGGGGTCGGACATTCAGTACTTC; CDR3: CASSRGAGSDIQYF
J: TRBJ2-6; D: .; length: 14; size: .; V: TRBV25-1; DNA: TGTGCCAGCGGAACAAACTCTGGGGCCAACGTCCTGACTTTC; CDR3: CASGTNSGANVLTF
J: TRBJ2-7; D: .; length: 15; size: .; V: TRBV6-5; DNA: TGTGCCAGCAGTTACTCCGCAGGCCTCTCCTACGAGCAGTACTTC; CDR3: CASSYSAGLSYEQYF
J: TRBJ1-1; D: .; length: 12; size: .; V: TRBV30; DNA: TGTGCCCGAAACCGACTTGGGGGGGGAGCTTTCTTT; CDR3: CARNRLGGGAFF
J: TRBJ2-5; D: .; length: 15; size: .; V: TRBV7-2; DNA: TGTGCCAGCAGCTTACGTCGGCCCCCCCAAGAGACCCAGTACTTC; CDR3: CASSLRRPPQETQYF
J: TRBJ1-6; D: TRBD1; length: 14; size: .; V: TRBV16; DNA: TGTGCCAGCAGCACACAGGGGTATAATTCACCCCTCCACTTT; CDR3: CASSTQGYNSPLHF
J: TRBJ1-2; D: TRBD1; length: 14; size: .; V: TRBV3-1/TRBV3-2; DNA: TGTGCCAGCAGCCGGGACAGGATTAACTATGGCTACACCTTC; CDR3: CASSRDRINYGYTF
J: TRBJ2-7; D: TRBD1; length: 13; size: .; V: TRBV5-1; DNA: TGCGCCAGCAGTAGACAGGGGAACTACGAGCAGTACTTC; CDR3: CASSRQGNYEQYF
J: TRBJ2-2; D: TRBD1; length: 15; size: .; V: TRBV3-1/TRBV3-2; DNA: TGTGCCAGCAGCGACAGGGTCGGATTAGTCGGGGAGCTGTTTTTT; CDR3: CASSDRVGLVGELFF
J: TRBJ2-7; D: TRBD1; length: 13; size: .; V: TRBV5-1; DNA: TGCGCCACCAGGACAGGGGGGAACTACGAGCAGTACTTC; CDR3: CATRTGGNYEQYF